This TCR beta chain was recovered during a study of radiation and T cells in renal cell carcinoma (dated by TCRdb to 2020 to 2021). Background on the whole study: Samples were obtained from a clinical trial, in which 15 Gy stereotactic body radiation therapy was delivered to primary renal cell carcinomas and nephrectomy was performed 4 weeks later. A total of around 50 samples underwent TCR beta sequencing, made up of 25 or so tumors and about 27 peripheral blood samples. A total of roughly 4 million unique CDR3 nucleotide sequences, encoding roughly 3,000,000 unique CDR3 amino acid sequences, were found across all 55 or so samples. Summary of the overall study and its limitations: In blood, the top tumor clonotypes increased from baseline to 2 weeks after radiation and then shrank by 4 weeks, which suggests a temporary expansion of tumor-resident clones. Changes in the blood repertoire were not tracked past 4 weeks after treatment. No pretreatment tumor biopsies were available, so the baseline intratumoral presence of clonotypes could not be determined. Effects of radiation dose or scheduling on the TCR repertoire could not be addressed with the single-armed trial design.

Following the manufacturer's recommendations, the immunoSEQ kit was used to generate TCR beta libraries from genomic DNA. To prepare libraries, a first multiplex PCR with proprietary primers was run, followed by a second PCR that added unique barcodes, and a bead cleanup was done after each round. A positive control reaction and a negative control reaction, both provided in the kit, were run with every batch of samples. The final libraries underwent checking on an Agilent 4200 TapeStation D1000 ScreenTape, volumetric pooling, and quantification by qPCR. Sequencing was performed on an Illumina NextSeq500 with a MidOutput 150-cycle cartridge, and 156 Read1 and 15 Index1 cycles were run with kit custom primers. The pooled library was loaded at about 0.98 pM, with an approximately 19% PhiX control spiked in. Under the source paper's analysis protocol: The vendor-processed data were analyzed in R, and a clonotype was defined as all T cells that share the same CDR3 nucleotide sequence. For clone abundance analyses, frequencies were normalized to the 10,000 most abundant clones per sample. Before analysis, public T cell clones were removed, and these numbered fewer than five per sample on average. Tumor-enriched clonotypes and baseline blood-enriched clonotypes were defined as those with an abundance difference of at least 32-fold between compartments. A beta-binomial differential abundance model was applied to find clonotypes that expanded or contracted between blood time points. The Baroni-Urbani and Buser coefficient was used to measure tumor-blood repertoire similarity, and groups were compared with two-tailed Wilcoxon tests in R. TCRdb stores this immuneACCESS table with in-frame sequences only. Part of the clones is absent; in the studies checked, under half of the shortfall reflects unresolved V genes, and no reason is known for the rest. Clonal size and the V and J genes are those of that table, whereas D and trimming came from the DNA. The sample includes roughly 150,000 clones, with around 89% observed a single time. Of the sample, roughly 4% is held by the ten largest clones.

About this clone itself: This receptor's antigen is unknown. No much larger clone exists at a distance of one base, and base qualities are not known.

V is cut back by 6 bases and J by 9 bases, with 4 bases in the junction unmatched. The CDR3 runs 11 amino acids, cysteine and phenylalanine included. The DNA shown is the 33-base CDR3, in frame from base 1. The germline V gene supplies CDR1 SNHLY and CDR2 FYNNEI. The time point tag for this specimen amounts to: baseline pretreatment blood. Explained via the paper, the treatment or condition label denotes: 15 Gy SBRT to primary tumor, nephrectomy 4 weeks later. Serial peripheral blood from radiation-treated patients was sampled at baseline, 2 weeks and 4 weeks after SBRT to track tumor-enriched clonotypes. Every patient had renal cell carcinoma of clear cell pathology. The QIAamp DNA Blood Mini Kit (Qiagen) was used to prepare genomic DNA for TCR sequencing. Samples were included in the analyses only if all quality control checks were passed.

The receptor comes from a woman in her seventies with renal cell carcinoma. The sequencing used blood, collected from a patient whose treatment included radiotherapy and nephrectomy. The chain employs TRBV2 and TRBJ2-7; 8 junctional bases match TRBD1. The DNA reads as follows: TGTGCCAGCAGGGTGACAGGGGCGCAGTACTTC. It translates to CASRVTGAQYF.